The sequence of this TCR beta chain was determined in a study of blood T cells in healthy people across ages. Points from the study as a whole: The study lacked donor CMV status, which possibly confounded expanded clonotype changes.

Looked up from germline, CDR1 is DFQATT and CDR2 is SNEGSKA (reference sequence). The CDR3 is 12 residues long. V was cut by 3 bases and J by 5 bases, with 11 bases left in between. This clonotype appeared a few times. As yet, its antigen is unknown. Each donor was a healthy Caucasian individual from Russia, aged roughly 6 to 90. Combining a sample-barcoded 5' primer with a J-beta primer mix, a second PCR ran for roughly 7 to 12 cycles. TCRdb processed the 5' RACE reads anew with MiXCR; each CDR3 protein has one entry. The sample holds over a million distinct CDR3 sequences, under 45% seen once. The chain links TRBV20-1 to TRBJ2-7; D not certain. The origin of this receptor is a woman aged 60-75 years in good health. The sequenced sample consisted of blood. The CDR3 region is CSASRSLNEQYF. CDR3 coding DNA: TGCAGTGCTAGCCGTAGTTTGAACGAGCAGTACTTC.